This T cell receptor (beta chain) was recovered during a study of Ad26.COV2.S vaccination and SARS-CoV-2 variants listed by TCRdb under 2021. Broadly, across the study: Donors in the vaccine arm were drawn from COV1001, a phase I-IIa trial of Ad26.COV2.S in healthy adults that was multicentre, randomized, double-blind and placebo-controlled. Investigators did not know the trial group allocation while performing experiments and assessing outcomes. Ad26.COV2.S was given intramuscularly at 5x10^10 or 1x10^11 viral particles, as a single shot or as two shots 56 days apart. Trial participants were randomized into five groups of five, in which low-dose or high-dose Ad26.COV2.S was given once or twice, or placebo was given on both occasions. The specificity and breadth of SARS-CoV-2-reactive T cell receptors after Ad26.COV2.S vaccination were assessed by TCRbeta repertoire sequencing. A total of roughly 32 samples were included in the TCR-sequenced set, comprising around 20 Ad26.COV2.S vaccine recipients, 5 placebo recipients and 8 SARS-CoV-2 convalescent individuals. The investigation overall reported the following: The study lacked the statistical power to compare responses across vaccine doses or regimens. Substantial breadth of spike-specific CD8+ and CD4+ T cell responses was reported after vaccination. Comparable non-spike TCR breadth was observed between vaccine and placebo recipients, consistent with only spike being contained in the vaccine. Higher spike-specific TCR breadth was observed in Ad26.COV2.S recipients than in placebo recipients (P = 0.0014). The authors noted that the TCR breadth and depth analyses may have underestimated total T cell responses.

The sample's treatment or condition label, decoded: approximately 18 received Ad26.COV2.S at low or high dose, single or two shots; about five received placebo; per-sample allocation not given. For vaccine and placebo recipients, repertoires were sequenced using samples collected on day 63 after the first injection. In Cohort 1b, around 23 adults aged 18-55 years were enrolled at a single site in Boston, USA, between 29 July and 7 August 2020. As a vaccine, Ad26.COV2.S was a replication-incompetent adenovirus type 26 vector that expressed a prefusion-stabilized SARS-CoV-2 spike protein derived from the original Wuhan strain. Taken from cysteine to phenylalanine, the CDR3 has 14 residues. Left in the record is the CDR3 DNA by itself, 42 bases read in frame from the first base. CDR1 and CDR2 (MNHEY, SVGAGI) derive from the germline V gene. V is clipped by 4 bases and J by 2 bases, and the sequence between their germline boundaries is 12 bases long.

On this clone: Its antigen specificity is not known. It has no much larger one-base neighbor in the sample; base qualities were not kept.

The immunoSEQ Assay was used to sequence TCRbeta CDR3 regions. After extraction, genomic DNA underwent amplification by bias-controlled multiplex PCR, followed by high-throughput sequencing. In the source study's methods: To quantify the absolute abundance of each unique TCRbeta CDR3 region, sequences were collapsed and filtered. T cell fraction was estimated by normalizing TCRbeta template counts to usable DNA, with usable DNA measured through amplification of reference genes found in all nucleated cells. Repertoire TCRs were annotated as SARS-CoV-2-specific by exact matching of V gene, CDR3 amino acid sequence and J gene to a known reactive TCR set. The reference SARS-CoV-2 TCR set was derived from MIRA and filtered for enrichment in COVID-19-positive ImmuneCODE repertoires, a step that removed public or cross-reactive TCRs. Using the MIRA antigens, annotated TCRs were further analysed by specific ORF or by position within an ORF. Breadth was defined as the number of annotated unique rearrangements divided by the total number of unique productive rearrangements, and depth was defined as the summed frequency of the annotated unique rearrangements. Two-sided Wilcoxon rank-sum tests were applied when comparing TCR breadth between groups. TCRdb re-hosts the immuneACCESS table, in-frame sequences only. Its copies lack some clones; in the studies checked, an unresolved V gene accounts for under half of them, and the cause for the rest is not known. V and J calls and clone size are those listed in that table; D and trimming were worked out from the DNA. In this sample the table shows about 400,000 clones, about four fifths of which occur a single time. The ten largest clones add up to just under 7.5% of the sample.

The TCR sequence derives from a person between 18 and 65 years old who received the Ad26.COV2.S COVID-19 vaccine or a placebo. The sample here was peripheral blood, taken in a trial of Ad26.COV2.S vaccine versus placebo. The chain uses TRBV6-5 and TRBJ2-7; the D segment cannot be called with confidence. The CDR3: CASSLGPIPYEQYF. The nucleotide sequence reads TGTGCCAGCAGTTTAGGGCCAATACCCTACGAGCAGTACTTC.